This entry is about one TCR beta chain. Its specificity is unknown. These data are taken from a study of radiotherapy plus CTLA-4 blockade in lung cancer. Findings and caveats of the study: Once radiotherapy plus ipilimumab had been given, TCR clones derived from tumor expanded in blood. The best predictor of response was reported to be early blood T cell clone dynamics, with interferon-beta.

TCRdb's table, derived via immunoSEQ multiplex PCR, lists solely in-frame clones and lacks some. The repertoire includes fewer than 40,000 clones, approximately 77% of them detected once, and approximately 5% sits in the top ten. Germline V CDR1 and CDR2: MGHDK, SYGVNS. V was trimmed by 5 bases and J by 8 bases, leaving 9 bases between them. The CDR3 extends over 11 amino acids. The chain combines TRBV25-1 with TRBJ1-1; no reliable D call. The sample consisted of peripheral blood, taken from a patient treated with radiotherapy plus ipilimumab. This TCR derives from a human donor with non-small cell lung cancer whose response to radiotherapy plus ipilimumab could not be evaluated. For the CDR3, the DNA is TGTGCCAGCAGTAGCATTAGAGAAGCTTTCTTT. Translating gives CASSSIREAFF.